Following are 7 T cell receptor beta chains from one sample sequenced in a study of blood T cell repertoires in COVID-19. Assay: immunoSEQ multiplex PCR; the TCRdb copy retains only in-frame clones and omits some. The sample has 150,000 to 200,000 clones; 87% are singletons. The material sequenced was peripheral blood. Receptors originate from a human donor in a cohort sampled during active COVID-19.

This chain uses TRBV12-3 or TRBV12-4 with TRBJ2-7; D is ambiguous. The CDR3 contains 13 residues. The germline V and J ends were trimmed by 5 bases and 5 bases, with 13 bases remaining between them. CDR3 sequence: CASSPRNTNEQYF. The CDR3 DNA reads as TGTGCCAGCAGTCCTAGGAACACAAACGAGCAGTACTTC.

V and J are TRBV27 and TRBJ2-7, with D possibly being TRBD2 (5 bases). The V end lost 2 bases, the J end lost 4 bases, and 12 bases lay between the germline ends. CDR1 is MNHEY, CDR2 SMNVEV, per germline (reference sequence). This CDR3 is 14 amino acids long. In nucleotides, the CDR3 is TGTGCCAGCAGTTTAGGAGGAGCTGGATACGAGCAGTACTTC. Protein sequence: CASSLGGAGYEQYF.

This clone was recorded only once. V and J are TRBV2 and TRBJ1-1; D may be TRBD1 (6 bases). Germline V gives CDR1 SNHLY, CDR2 FYNNEI. V dropped 4 bases and J dropped 3 bases, with 15 bases sitting between them. The CDR3 is made up of 15 amino acids. The CDR3 DNA reads TGTGCCAGCAGTGGTTGGGGGGGCGCACACACTGAAGCTTTCTTT. Its protein product is CASSGWGGAHTEAFF.

Concerning this clone: Other DNA sequences of this sample code for an identical CDR3. This chain links TRBV6-5 with TRBJ1-5; a possible D gene is TRBD1 (6 bases). Germline loops: CDR1 MNHEY, CDR2 SVGAGI. V was clipped by 6 bases and J by 3 bases, with 12 bases between them. The CDR3 extends over 14 amino acids. CDR3 nucleotides: TGTGCCAGCAGAAGCACAGGGTCCAATCAGCCCCAGCATTTT. It specifies CASRSTGSNQPQHF.

The chain links TRBV30 to TRBJ1-2; a possible D gene is TRBD1 (5 bases). The V end was cut by 2 bases, the J end by 4 bases, with 11 bases between. Per the germline V gene, CDR1 is GTSNPN and CDR2 is SVGIG (reference sequence). The CDR3 runs 13 residues. The CDR3 reads CAWSNGGGYGYTF. The CDR3 coding sequence is TGTGCCTGGAGTAACGGGGGGGGCTATGGCTACACCTTC. The full variable domain, with the rest looked up from reference TRBV30 and TRBJ1-2, is SQTIHQWPATLVQPVGSPLSLECTVEGTSNPNLYWYRQAAGRGLQLLFYSVGIGQISSEVPQNLSASRPQDRQFILSSKKLLLSDSGFYLCAWSNGGGYGYTFGSGTRLTVV.

The rearrangement uses TRBV3-1 (or the pseudogene TRBV3-2) and TRBJ2-7, with D possibly TRBD1 on 6 matching bases. The CDR3 runs to 16 residues. The germline V gene has CDR1 LGHDT and CDR2 YNNKEL (reference sequence). The V gene lost 4 bases and the J gene lost 3 bases, with 19 bases spanning the gap. CDR3: CASSPPPGQGLYEQYF. CDR3 nucleotide sequence: TGTGCCAGCAGCCCACCGCCGGGGCAGGGGCTCTACGAGCAGTACTTC.

The J gene is TRBJ2-3, the V gene TRBV5-6; possibly TRBD2 for D (6 bases). The CDR3 consists of 15 residues. The germline V and J ends were trimmed by 4 bases and 3 bases, with 15 bases remaining between them. Germline lookup yields CDR1 SGHDT and CDR2 YYEEEE. The CDR3 protein is CASSLGLRGTDTQYF. CDR3 nucleotides: TGTGCCAGCAGCCTGGGACTCAGAGGAACAGATACGCAGTATTTT.